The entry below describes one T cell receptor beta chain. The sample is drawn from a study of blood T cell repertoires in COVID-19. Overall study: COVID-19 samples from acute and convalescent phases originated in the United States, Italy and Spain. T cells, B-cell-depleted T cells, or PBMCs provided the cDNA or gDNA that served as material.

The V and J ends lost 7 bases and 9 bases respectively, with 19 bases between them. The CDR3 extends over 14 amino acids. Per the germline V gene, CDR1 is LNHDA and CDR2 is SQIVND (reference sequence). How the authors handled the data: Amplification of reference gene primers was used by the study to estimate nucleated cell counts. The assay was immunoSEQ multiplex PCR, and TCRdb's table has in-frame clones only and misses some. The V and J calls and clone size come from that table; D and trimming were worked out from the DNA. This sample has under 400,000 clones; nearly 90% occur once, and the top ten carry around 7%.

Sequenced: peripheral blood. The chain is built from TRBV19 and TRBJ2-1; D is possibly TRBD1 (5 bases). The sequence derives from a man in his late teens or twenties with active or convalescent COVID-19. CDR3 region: CASTHGAGPSEQFF. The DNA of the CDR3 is TGTGCCAGTACCCATGGAGCAGGGCCTAGTGAGCAGTTCTTC. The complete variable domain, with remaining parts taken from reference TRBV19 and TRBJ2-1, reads DGGITQSPKYLFRKEGQNVTLSCEQNLNHDAMYWYRQDPGQGLRLIYYSQIVNDFQKGDIAEGYSVSREKKESFPLTVTSAQKNPTAFYLCASTHGAGPSEQFFGPGTRLTVL.